These T cell receptor beta chains were read from a single sample in a study of blood T cell repertoires in COVID-19. Here immunoSEQ multiplex PCR was the method, and the copy in TCRdb shows in-frame clones only, minus some. Here the sample spans about 150,000 clones, 75% to 90% being singletons. Sequenced: peripheral blood. These receptors came from a man in his 70s with acute or convalescent COVID-19. The CDR3 runs from the conserved cysteine through the conserved F or W. A D gene is named only where the DNA matches it firmly.

TRBD1 | TRBV3-1/TRBV3-2 | CASSPGQGETQYF
TRBD2 | TRBV5-1 | CASSLFGGTGGTGELFF
TRBD1 | TRBV5-1 | CASSGGTGGNQPQHF
TRBD1 | TRBV5-4 | CASSLWTGLTYEQYF
. | TRBV2 | CASNSGDSYNEQFF
TRBD1 | TRBV28 | CASAMGQLYSPLHF
TRBD1 | TRBV6-5 | CAIQRQGRETQYF
. | TRBV28 | CASSPRRDSYEQYF
. | TRBV25-1 | CASSGVGGGEAFF
TRBD2 | TRBV12-3/TRBV12-4 | CASTAGVNEQFF
TRBD1 | TRBV12-5 | CASGFKTGVYGYTF
. | TRBV19 | CASTPNRAGYNEQFF
TRBD1 | TRBV5-5 | CASSWDSNSPLHF
. | TRBV28 | CASSLSLAEETQYF
TRBD1 | TRBV9 | CASSSPYSGQTTDTQYF
TRBD2 | TRBV6-1 | CASSGRSGGAQETQYF